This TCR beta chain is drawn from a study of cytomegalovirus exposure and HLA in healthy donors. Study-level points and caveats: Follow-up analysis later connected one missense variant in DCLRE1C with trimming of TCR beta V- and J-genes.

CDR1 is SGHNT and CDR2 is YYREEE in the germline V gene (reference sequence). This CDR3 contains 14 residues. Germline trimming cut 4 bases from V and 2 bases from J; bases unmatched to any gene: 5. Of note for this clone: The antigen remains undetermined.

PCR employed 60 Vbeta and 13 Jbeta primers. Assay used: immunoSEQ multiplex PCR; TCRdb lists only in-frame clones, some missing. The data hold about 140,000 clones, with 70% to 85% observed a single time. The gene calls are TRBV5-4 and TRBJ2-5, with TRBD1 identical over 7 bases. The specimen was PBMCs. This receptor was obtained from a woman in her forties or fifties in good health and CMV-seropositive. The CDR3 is CASSHDREQETQYF. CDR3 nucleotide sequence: TGTGCCAGCAGCCATGACAGGGAGCAAGAGACCCAGTACTTC. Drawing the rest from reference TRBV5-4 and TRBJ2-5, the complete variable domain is ETGVTQSPTHLIKTRGQQVTLRCSSQSGHNTVSWYQQALGQGPQFIFQYYREEENGRGNFPPRFSGLQFPNYSSELNVNALELDDSALYLCASSHDREQETQYFGPGTRLLVL.